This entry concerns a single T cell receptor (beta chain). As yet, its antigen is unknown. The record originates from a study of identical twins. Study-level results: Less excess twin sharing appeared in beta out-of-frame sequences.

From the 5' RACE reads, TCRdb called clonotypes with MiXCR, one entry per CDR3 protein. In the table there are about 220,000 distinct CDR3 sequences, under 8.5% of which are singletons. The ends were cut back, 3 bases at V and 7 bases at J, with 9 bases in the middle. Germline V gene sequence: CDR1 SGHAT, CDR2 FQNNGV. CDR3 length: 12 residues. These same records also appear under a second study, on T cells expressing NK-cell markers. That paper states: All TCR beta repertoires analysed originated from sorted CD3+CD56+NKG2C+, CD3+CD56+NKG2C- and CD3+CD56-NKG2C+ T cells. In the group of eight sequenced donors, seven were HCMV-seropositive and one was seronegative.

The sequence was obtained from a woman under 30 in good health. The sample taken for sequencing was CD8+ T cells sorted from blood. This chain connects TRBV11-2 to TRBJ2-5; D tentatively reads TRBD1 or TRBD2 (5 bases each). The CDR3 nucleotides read TGTGCCAGCAGCTTCGGGACCCCGACCCAGTACTTC. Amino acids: CASSFGTPTQYF.